One sample yielded the 11 T cell receptor beta chains listed below, sequenced in a study of blood T cell repertoires in COVID-19. The method was immunoSEQ multiplex PCR; TCRdb's version includes in-frame clones alone and lacks a portion of them. The sample carries 300,000 to 350,000 clones, 88% recorded once. The sample comprised peripheral blood. The receptor set was obtained from a woman in her 70s with COVID-19, enrolled during active disease.

This clone was detected only once. The chain links TRBV7-3 to TRBJ1-1, with a tentative D call TRBD1 (5 bases). Germline V lookup: CDR1 SGHTA, CDR2 FQGTGA. The CDR3 extends over 16 amino acids. Trimming took 0 bases from V and 1 from J, leaving 12 bases between them. The CDR3 spells CASSLTGARGNTEAFF. In DNA form, the CDR3 reads TGTGCCAGCAGCTTAACAGGGGCGCGAGGGAACACTGAAGCTTTCTTT.

This clone was found a few times. This sequence joins TRBV15 and TRBJ1-1, with D unclear. Germline values: CDR1 LNHNV, CDR2 YYDKDF (reference sequence). The CDR3 sequence is 13 residues long. V was cut by 3 bases and J by 5 bases, with 10 bases left in between. The DNA of the CDR3 is TGTGCCACCAGCAGTAATGGTCGGACTGAAGCTTTCTTT. Amino acid sequence: CATSSNGRTEAFF.

This clone was picked up one time. This chain links TRBV20-1 with TRBJ1-1; 7 nucleotides agree with TRBD1. From germline, CDR1 is DFQATT and CDR2 SNEGSKA (reference sequence). The length of the CDR3 is 11 residues. This CDR3 is CGADRGQNAFF. DNA for the CDR3: TGCGGGGCAGACCGGGGACAGAACGCTTTCTTT.

This rearrangement joins TRBV5-1 to TRBJ1-4; D remains ambiguous. Looked up from germline, CDR1 is SGHRS and CDR2 is YFSETQ. This CDR3 is 15 amino acids long. V was shortened by 0 bases and J by 3 bases, with 9 bases between the two germline ends. For the CDR3, the DNA is TGCGCCAGCAGCTTGGGATACTCGGCTAATGAAAAACTGTTTTTT. It is translated as CASSLGYSANEKLFF.

The gene calls are TRBV21-1 and TRBJ2-1; the tabulated D call, TRBD1, remains unverified against the DNA. TRBV21-1 is marked as a pseudogene. The CDR3 is 13 amino acids. The CDR3 nucleotides read TGTGCGAGGGGGCTGTGTTTAATCAATGAGCAGTTCTTC. Amino acids: CARGLCLINEQFF.

The chain uses TRBV30 and TRBJ1-5; the D is unclear. Trimming removed 0 bases at V and 0 bases at J, with 6 bases between. This CDR3 is built from 14 residues. Germline CDR1 reads GTSNPN; CDR2 reads SVGIG (reference sequence). The chain's CDR3 is CAWSVRSSNQPQHF. DNA for the CDR3: TGTGCCTGGAGTGTACGTAGTAGCAATCAGCCCCAGCATTTT.

A few counts support this clone. The chain couples TRBV5-1 to TRBJ2-7, with D possibly matching TRBD2 (6 bases). The CDR3 is 14 residues long. The germline CDR1 and CDR2 sequences are SGHRS and YFSETQ. V shed 0 bases and J shed 0 bases, with 7 bases lying between them. The CDR3 sequence is CASSLGGISYEQYF. CDR3 nucleotides: TGCGCCAGCAGCTTGGGCGGGATCTCCTACGAGCAGTACTTC.

The rearrangement joins TRBV2 to TRBJ2-7, with D unclear. Germline assignment: CDR1 SNHLY and CDR2 FYNNEI. Trimming took 8 bases from V and 7 from J, leaving 12 bases between them. The CDR3 extends over 11 amino acids. The CDR3, as DNA: TGTGCCAGCGTACGCGACTGGGAGCAGTACTTC. This sequence encodes CASVRDWEQYF.

V is TRBV7-8 and J is TRBJ1-5, with D perhaps TRBD1 (5 bases). The V gene lost 5 bases and the J gene lost 4 bases, with 12 bases spanning the gap. The CDR3 consists of 14 residues. Germline CDR1 is SGHVS and CDR2 is FQNEAQ. The CDR3 sequence is CASSRGGGNQPQHF. In DNA form, the CDR3 reads TGTGCCAGCAGCCGAGGTGGGGGGAATCAGCCCCAGCATTTT.

The rearrangement joins TRBV6-5 to TRBJ1-5; no definite D call. With 7 bases removed from V and 4 bases from J, the gap between germline ends came to 14 bases. The CDR3 runs to 14 residues. The germline V gene encodes CDR1 MNHEY and CDR2 SVGAGI. The CDR3 loop reads CASTGGGMNQPQHF. CDR3 DNA sequence: TGTGCCAGCACAGGAGGCGGAATGAATCAGCCCCAGCATTTT.

J is TRBJ2-7 and V is TRBV20-1; 9 positions match TRBD2. CDR1 and CDR2 from the germline V gene are DFQATT and SNEGSKA (reference sequence). J lost 7 bases, V lost 5 bases, and 3 bases had no gene match. CDR3 length: 11 residues. CDR3 residues: CSAGLAREQYF. CDR3 DNA: TGCAGTGCTGGACTAGCGAGAGAGCAGTACTTC.